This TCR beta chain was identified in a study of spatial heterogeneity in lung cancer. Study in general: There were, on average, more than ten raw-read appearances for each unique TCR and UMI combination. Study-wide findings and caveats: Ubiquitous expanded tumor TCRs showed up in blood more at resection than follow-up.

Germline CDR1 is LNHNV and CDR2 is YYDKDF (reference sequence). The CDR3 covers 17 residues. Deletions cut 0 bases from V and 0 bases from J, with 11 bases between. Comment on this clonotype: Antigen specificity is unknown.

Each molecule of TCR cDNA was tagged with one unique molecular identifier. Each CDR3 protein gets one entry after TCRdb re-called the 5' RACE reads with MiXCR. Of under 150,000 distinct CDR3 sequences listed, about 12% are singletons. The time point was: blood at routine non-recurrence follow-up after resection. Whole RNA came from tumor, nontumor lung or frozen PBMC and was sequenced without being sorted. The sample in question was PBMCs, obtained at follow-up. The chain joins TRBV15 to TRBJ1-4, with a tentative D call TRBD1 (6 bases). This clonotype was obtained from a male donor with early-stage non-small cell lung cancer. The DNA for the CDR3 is TGTGCCACCAGCAGAGAAGCAGGGGACGCAACTAATGAAAAACTGTTTTTT. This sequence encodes CATSREAGDATNEKLFF.